This T cell receptor (beta chain) derives from a study of blood T cells in healthy people across ages. With respect to this clonotype: Its antigen is not known.

The CDR3 totals 13 residues. Trimming pared 5 bases from V and 11 bases from J, leaving 18 bases between. Germline V gene data show CDR1 as SGHTA and CDR2 as FQGNSA. Broader study findings: With unsorted PBMCs, a conclusive comparison of naive versus antigen-experienced cells was not possible.

Ranging in age from about 6 to 100, the donors were healthy Caucasian individuals from Russia. Peripheral blood from each donor was collected in a volume of 8.5 to 10 milliliters. Primed by a sample-barcoded 5' primer and a J-beta primer mix, a second PCR proceeded for about 6 to 11 cycles. Every sample gave at least 3 million paired-end reads containing CDR3. TCRdb called the 5' RACE reads again in MiXCR, with one record for every CDR3 protein. The sample contains 600,000 or so distinct CDR3 sequences, approximately 30% of which appear only once. The chain has TRBV7-2 and TRBJ1-1; possibly TRBD1 for D (6 bases). This TCR derives from a woman over 75 in good health. The sample was blood. The CDR3 DNA is TGTGCCAGCAGCCCTGGGGGCGCGGTCGAGGCTTTCTTT. Translation gives CASSPGGAVEAFF. The variable domain in full, completed from reference TRBV7-2 and TRBJ1-1, reads GAGVSQSPSNKVTEKGKDVELRCDPISGHTALYWYRQSLGQGLEFLIYFQGNSAPDKSGLPSDRFSAERTGGSVSTLTIQRTQQEDSAVYLCASSPGGAVEAFFGQGTRLTVV.